Listed below are T cell receptor beta chains from one sample, sequenced in a study of blood T cell repertoires in COVID-19. TCRdb keeps only in-frame clones here, not all; method: immunoSEQ multiplex PCR. The profile shows around 270,000 clones, roughly 84% of them singletons. Sequencing was performed on peripheral blood. These receptors were taken from a woman between 35 and 50 years old who had recovered from COVID-19. Each CDR3 is given with its conserved first and last residue. D genes are given only for firm matches. Size tells how often a clone was seen (once, few, many) or the class of an expanded clone, and some rows leave it out.

size	D	V	J	DNA	CDR3
-	-	TRBV4-2	TRBJ1-2	TGTGCCAGCAGCCAAGGTACAGAGAACTATGGCTACACCTTC	CASSQGTENYGYTF
once	-	TRBV5-1	TRBJ1-2	TGCGCCAGCAGCTTCGACAGCTTCGGGTATGGCTACACCTTC	CASSFDSFGYGYTF
-	TRBD1	TRBV6-6	TRBJ1-6	TGTGCCAGCAGTCAGAGGGGGACAGAATATAATTCACCCCTCCACTTT	CASSQRGTEYNSPLHF
-	TRBD1	TRBV14	TRBJ1-1	TGTGCCAGCAGCCCGACAGGGTCGAAGAACACTGAAGCTTTCTTT	CASSPTGSKNTEAFF
-	-	TRBV6-5	TRBJ2-2	TGTGCCAGCAGTTACTCCCAGGGAACCGGGGAGCTGTTTTTT	CASSYSQGTGELFF
-	TRBD1	TRBV7-9	TRBJ1-6	TGTGCCAGCAGCTCTACGACAGGGAATTCACCCCTCCACTTT	CASSSTTGNSPLHF
-	TRBD1	TRBV19	TRBJ2-7	TGTGCCAGTAGTACCCGGACAGGGCTCGAGCAGTACTTC	CASSTRTGLEQYF
once	-	TRBV7-2	TRBJ2-5	TGTGCCAGCAGCTTCAGGGGTCAAGAGACCCAGTACTTC	CASSFRGQETQYF
-	-	TRBV29-1	TRBJ1-1	TGCAGCGTTGAAGCACCCAACAGGGTTGGAACTGAAGCTTTCTTT	CSVEAPNRVGTEAFF
-	-	TRBV12-2	TRBJ1-1	TGTGCAAGTCGCTCTAAAGGGGGTGAAGCTTTCTTT	CASRSKGGEAFF
-	TRBD1	TRBV2	TRBJ1-1	TGTGCCAGCAGTGAAGAGGACAGGGGGCCATTGAACACTGAAGCTTTCTTT	CASSEEDRGPLNTEAFF
-	-	TRBV19	TRBJ2-1	TGTGCCAGTCCCCCCAGCCCAGGGTATGGTAACAATGAGCAGTTCTTC	CASPPSPGYGNNEQFF
once	TRBD1	TRBV19	TRBJ1-2	TGTGCCAGTAGAACCCGGACAGGGGTCTATGGCTACACCTTC	CASRTRTGVYGYTF
once	TRBD1	TRBV2	TRBJ2-1	TGTGCCAGCAGGGTCGGACAGGGTGGCGAGCAGTTCTTC	CASRVGQGGEQFF
-	-	TRBV7-2	TRBJ2-3	TGTGCCAGCAGCTTATATGGGGGGTCCACAGATACGCAGTATTTT	CASSLYGGSTDTQYF
once	TRBD1	TRBV27	TRBJ2-7	TGTGCCAGCAGTCGAAAGGACAGGGGAATGCGCTACGAGCAGTACTTC	CASSRKDRGMRYEQYF
-	-	TRBV5-1	TRBJ1-4	TGCGCCAGCAGCTCGATAGGTGGAGTAAGGATTGAAAAACTGTTTTTT	CASSSIGGVRIEKLFF
-	-	TRBV29-1	TRBJ2-5	TGCAGCGTTGATCAGTACGAGGGAAGAGAGACCCAGTACTTC	CSVDQYEGRETQYF
-	-	TRBV2	TRBJ2-2	TGTGCCAGCAGGGAAATTCAGGGGAACGGGGAGCTGTTTTTT	CASREIQGNGELFF
-	TRBD1	TRBV7-9	TRBJ1-1	TGTGCCAGCAGCTTTCCCGGACAGGGACGATCTGAAGCTTTCTTT	CASSFPGQGRSEAFF
-	TRBD1	TRBV7-9	TRBJ1-6	TGTGCCAGCAGCACACAGGGGGTTAGGGTGAATTCACCCCTCCACTTT	CASSTQGVRVNSPLHF
-	TRBD1	TRBV19	TRBJ1-5	TGTGCCAGTTCCCTGGACAGGAGCAATCAGCCCCAGCATTTT	CASSLDRSNQPQHF
few	TRBD1	TRBV7-2	TRBJ2-2	TGTGCCAGCAGCTTAGCGACAGGGGCTCACACCGGGGAGCTGTTTTTT	CASSLATGAHTGELFF
-	-	TRBV7-9	TRBJ2-5	TGTGCCAGCAGCTTAGATCAGGGTTCAGAGACCCAGTACTTC	CASSLDQGSETQYF
-	-	TRBV7-9	TRBJ2-7	TGTGCCAGCAGCTTAGACACCAGCGAGCAGTACTTC	CASSLDTSEQYF